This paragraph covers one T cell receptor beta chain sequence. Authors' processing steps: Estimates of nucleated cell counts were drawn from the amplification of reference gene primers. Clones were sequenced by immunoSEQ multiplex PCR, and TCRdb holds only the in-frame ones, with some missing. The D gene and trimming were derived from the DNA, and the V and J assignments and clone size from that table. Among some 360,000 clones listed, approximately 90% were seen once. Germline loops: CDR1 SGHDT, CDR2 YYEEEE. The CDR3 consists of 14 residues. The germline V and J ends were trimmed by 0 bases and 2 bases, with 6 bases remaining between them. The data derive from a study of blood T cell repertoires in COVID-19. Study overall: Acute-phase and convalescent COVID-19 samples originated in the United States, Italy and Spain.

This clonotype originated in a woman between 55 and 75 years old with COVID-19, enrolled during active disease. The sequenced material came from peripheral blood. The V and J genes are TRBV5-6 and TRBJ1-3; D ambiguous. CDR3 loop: CASSLGRAGNTIYF. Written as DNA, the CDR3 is TGTGCCAGCAGCTTGGGACGGGCTGGAAACACCATATATTTT.